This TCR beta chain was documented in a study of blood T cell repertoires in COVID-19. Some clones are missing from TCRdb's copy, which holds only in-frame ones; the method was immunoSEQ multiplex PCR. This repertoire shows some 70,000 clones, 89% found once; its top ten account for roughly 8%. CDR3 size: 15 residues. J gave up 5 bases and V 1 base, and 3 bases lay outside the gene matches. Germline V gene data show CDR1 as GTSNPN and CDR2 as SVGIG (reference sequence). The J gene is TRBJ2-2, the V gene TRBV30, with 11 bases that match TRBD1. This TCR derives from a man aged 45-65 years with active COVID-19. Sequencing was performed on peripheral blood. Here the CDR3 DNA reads TGTGCCTGGAGTGCCGGGACAGGGGGAACCGGGGAGCTGTTTTTT. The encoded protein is CAWSAGTGGTGELFF.